The 25 T cell receptor beta chains presented below share a single source sample, sequenced in a study of T cells expressing NK-cell markers. One entry per CDR3 protein, without DNA, is what TCRdb gives after re-calling the 5' RACE reads. In all, the sample yields hundreds of thousands of distinct CDR3 sequences. Material: blood T cells: a sorted CD56 or NKG2C T cell subset, CD4+ or CD8+ T cells, or bulk PBMC T cells (not recorded which). The source of these receptors is a woman aged 18 to 75 in good health.

The CDR3: CASSLVTPYDNEQFF. The chain links TRBV7-2 to TRBJ2-1. Germline-derived CDR1 and CDR2 are SGHTA and FQGNSA. The CDR3 contains 15 residues.

The chain joins TRBV7-2 to TRBJ2-1. The CDR3 length is 15 residues. Germline V gene lookup returns CDR1 SGHTA and CDR2 FQGNSA. CDR3 in amino acids: CASSLRGQSYNEQFF.

The chain combines TRBV19 with TRBJ2-1; the TRBD2 assignment by TCRdb is unverifiable without DNA. Germline V lookup: CDR1 LNHDA, CDR2 SQIVND (reference sequence). CDR3 size: 14 residues. This CDR3 is CASSKGVSFREQFF.

The chain couples TRBV20-1 to TRBJ2-5. The CDR3 spans 14 residues. Germline assignment: CDR1 DFQATT and CDR2 SNEGSKA (reference sequence). The CDR3 protein is CSARGLAGPETQYF.

The V and J genes are TRBV7-2 and TRBJ2-1; no DNA is available, so the TRBD1 call from TCRdb remains unchecked. Germline values: CDR1 SGHTA, CDR2 FQGNSA. The CDR3 spans 17 residues. CDR3: CASSLGSRPGSPSEQFF.

This sequence joins TRBV20-1 and TRBJ2-1; TCRdb names TRBD1, which stays unverified in the absence of DNA. The CDR3 covers 16 residues. CDR1 and CDR2 (germline): DFQATT, SNEGSKA (reference sequence). Here the CDR3 reads CSASPSGTGRYNEQFF.

The chain recombines TRBV29-1 with TRBJ2-5; TCRdb indicates TRBD1, and absent DNA this call remains unverified. Germline assignment: CDR1 SQVTM and CDR2 ANQGSEA. The CDR3 is made up of 15 amino acids. CDR3 residues: CSVEGPWDSQETQYF. Together with reference TRBV29-1 and TRBJ2-5, the CDR3 gives the full variable domain: SAVISQKPSRDICQRGTSLTIQCQVDSQVTMMFWYRQQPGQSLTLIATANQGSEATYESGFVIDKFPISRPNLTFSTLTVSNMSPEDSSIYLCSVEGPWDSQETQYFGPGTRLLVL.

The chain has TRBV3-1 and TRBJ1-1. Germline values: CDR1 LGHDT, CDR2 YNNKEL (reference sequence). The CDR3 is 13 amino acids. The CDR3 region is CASSQESYTEAFF.

The CDR3 sequence: CASSLGGQGRDTQYF. V usage is TRBV7-2 and J usage is TRBJ2-3; lacking DNA, the TRBD1 call made by TCRdb goes unchecked. Germline V lookup: CDR1 SGHTA, CDR2 FQGNSA. The CDR3 has 15 amino acids.

This rearrangement joins TRBV11-2 to TRBJ2-5. The CDR3 is made up of 16 amino acids. From germline, CDR1 is SGHAT and CDR2 FQNNGV. CDR3 region: CASSLDRFSNQETQYF.

The CDR3 sequence: CSARDSDLNNYGYTF. The gene calls are TRBV20-1 and TRBJ1-2; as DNA is missing, the TRBD1 call by TCRdb cannot be tested. The CDR3 length is 15 residues. CDR1 is DFQATT, CDR2 SNEGSKA, per germline (reference sequence).

The J gene is TRBJ1-4, the V gene TRBV5-8; TCRdb designates TRBD1, a call that cannot be tested without DNA. This CDR3 region has 15 residues. Germline CDR1 SGHTS, CDR2 YDEGEE. Here the CDR3 reads CASSLGQASNEKLFF.

The chain is built from TRBV5-1 and TRBJ1-4; TCRdb proposes TRBD1, but this gene call is untestable without DNA. CDR1 SGHRS and CDR2 YFSETQ come from the germline V gene. CDR3 length: 14 amino acids. The CDR3 sequence is CASSLGRGNEKLFF.

The chain recombines TRBV6-5 with TRBJ2-7. The CDR3 covers 14 residues. Germline CDR1 MNHEY, CDR2 SVGAGI. The CDR3 region is CASSYRGNAYEQYF.

The chain combines TRBV29-1 with TRBJ1-1. The length of the CDR3 is 12 residues. Germline loops: CDR1 SQVTM, CDR2 ANQGSEA. CDR3 residues: CSVEDMEAEAFF.

The V and J genes are TRBV14 and TRBJ1-2; TCRdb returns TRBD1, unconfirmable since there is no DNA. This CDR3 region has 16 residues. From germline, CDR1 is SGHDN and CDR2 FVKESK. The CDR3 spells CASSRDYSGTRNGYTF. Combining the CDR3 with reference TRBV14 and TRBJ1-2 gives the whole variable domain EAGVTQFPSHSVIEKGQTVTLRCDPISGHDNLYWYRRVMGKEIKFLLHFVKESKQDESGMPNNRFLAERTGGTYSTLKVQPAELEDSGVYFCASSRDYSGTRNGYTFGSGTRLTVV.

This sequence joins TRBV12-3 or TRBV12-4 and TRBJ2-2. The CDR3 extends over 16 amino acids. CDR3 amino acids: CASRAPVAANTGELFF.

This chain joins TRBV4-3 and TRBJ2-3; TCRdb names TRBD1, which stays unverified in the absence of DNA. This CDR3 spans 17 amino acids. Looked up from germline, CDR1 is LGHNA and CDR2 is YSLEER. The CDR3 here is CASSQEGVGSSTDTQYF.

This chain uses TRBV11-2 with TRBJ2-5; there is no DNA to check the TCRdb D call of TRBD2. The CDR3 contains 15 residues. Germline assignment: CDR1 SGHAT and CDR2 FQNNGV. CDR3 residues: CASSLGLAGGKTQYF.

V usage is TRBV5-1 and J usage is TRBJ1-5; TCRdb proposes TRBD1, but this gene call is untestable without DNA. The germline V gene has CDR1 SGHRS and CDR2 YFSETQ. CDR3 length: 16 residues. This CDR3 is CASSLRDRGSNQPQHF. Complete variable domain (other parts from reference TRBV5-1 and TRBJ1-5): KAGVTQTPRYLIKTRGQQVTLSCSPISGHRSVSWYQQTPGQGLQFLFEYFSETQRNKGNFPGRFSGRQFSNSRSEMNVSTLELGDSALYLCASSLRDRGSNQPQHFGDGTRLSIL.

The rearrangement joins TRBV7-2 to TRBJ2-2; TCRdb picks TRBD1, but there is no DNA to check that call. In germline, CDR1 is SGHTA, CDR2 FQGNSA. CDR3 size: 15 residues. The CDR3: CASSLLGQDSGELFF.

This sequence joins TRBV11-2 and TRBJ2-1. The CDR3 covers 14 residues. Germline lookup yields CDR1 SGHAT and CDR2 FQNNGV. This CDR3 reads CASSLGSRYNEQFF.

The chain combines TRBV27 with TRBJ2-3; TCRdb picks TRBD2, but there is no DNA to check that call. Germline assignment: CDR1 MNHEY and CDR2 SMNVEV (reference sequence). This CDR3 comprises 19 residues. CDR3 sequence reads: CASSLVASGRARRTDTQYF.

This chain links TRBV20-1 with TRBJ1-2. Germline V gene sequence: CDR1 DFQATT, CDR2 SNEGSKA (reference sequence). There are 13 residues in the CDR3. CDR3 in amino acids: CSAVDGSDYGYTF.

The chain combines TRBV6-5 with TRBJ2-3; TCRdb selects TRBD1, and the lack of DNA leaves this call unchecked. This CDR3 is 14 amino acids long. In germline, CDR1 is MNHEY, CDR2 SVGAGI. The CDR3 reads CASSYSGGGSTQYF.